The clone carrying this T cell receptor beta chain was picked up many times. This record belongs to a study of identical twins. The germline CDR1 and CDR2 sequences are LGHNA and YNFKEQ. V was cut by 0 bases and J by 1 base, with 16 bases left in between. This CDR3 comprises 17 residues. Unique molecular identifiers were present on the cDNA, which also gained a universal primer site by template switching. MiXCR, run by TCRdb on the 5' RACE reads, gives a single entry per CDR3 protein. The table has around 570,000 distinct CDR3 sequences, more than 9% seen once; the top ten hold roughly 3%. These data also featured in a second study, about yellow fever vaccine responses in identical twins.

Source material: PBMCs. J is TRBJ2-7 and V is TRBV4-2; D might be TRBD1 or TRBD2, each matching 5 bases. This sequence originates from a woman younger than 30 in good health. In DNA form, the CDR3 reads TGTGCCAGCAGCCAAGATACTGGGGACGGAACATCCTACGAGCAGTACTTC. As protein: CASSQDTGDGTSYEQYF.